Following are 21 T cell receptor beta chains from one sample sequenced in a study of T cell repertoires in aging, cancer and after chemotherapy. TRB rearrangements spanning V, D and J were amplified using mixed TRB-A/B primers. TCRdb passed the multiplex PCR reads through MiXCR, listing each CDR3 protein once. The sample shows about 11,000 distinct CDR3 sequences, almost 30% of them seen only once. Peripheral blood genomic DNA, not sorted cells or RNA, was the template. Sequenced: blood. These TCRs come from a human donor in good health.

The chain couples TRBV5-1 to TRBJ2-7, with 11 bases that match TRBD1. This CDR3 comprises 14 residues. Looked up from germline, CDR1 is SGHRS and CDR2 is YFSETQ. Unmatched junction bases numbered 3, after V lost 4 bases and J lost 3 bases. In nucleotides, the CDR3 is TGCGCCAGCAGCCCCGGGACAGGGGGCTACGAGCAGTACTTC. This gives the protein CASSPGTGGYEQYF.

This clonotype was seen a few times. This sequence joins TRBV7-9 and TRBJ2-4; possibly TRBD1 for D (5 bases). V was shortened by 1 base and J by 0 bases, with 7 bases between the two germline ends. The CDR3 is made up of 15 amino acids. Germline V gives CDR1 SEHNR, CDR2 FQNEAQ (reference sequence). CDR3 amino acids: CASSLEQVAKNIQYF. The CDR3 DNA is TGTGCCAGCAGCTTAGAACAGGTAGCCAAAAACATTCAGTACTTC.

The CDR3 sequence is CASSPEGISPDTQYF. DNA for the CDR3: TGTGCCAGCTCACCGGAGGGGATTTCCCCAGATACGCAGTATTTT. The chain employs TRBV18 and TRBJ2-3, with D perhaps TRBD2 (6 bases). Trimming stripped 3 bases from V and 4 bases from J, with 14 bases between. The CDR3 totals 15 residues. The germline CDR1 and CDR2 sequences are KGHSH and LQKENI.

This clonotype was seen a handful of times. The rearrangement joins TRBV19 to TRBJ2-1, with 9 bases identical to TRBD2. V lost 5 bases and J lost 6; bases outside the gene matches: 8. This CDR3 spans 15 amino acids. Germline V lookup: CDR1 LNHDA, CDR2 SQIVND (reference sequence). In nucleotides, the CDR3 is TGTGCCAGTAGTTTGACTAGCGGTTCCCTCAATGAGCAGTTCTTC. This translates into CASSLTSGSLNEQFF.

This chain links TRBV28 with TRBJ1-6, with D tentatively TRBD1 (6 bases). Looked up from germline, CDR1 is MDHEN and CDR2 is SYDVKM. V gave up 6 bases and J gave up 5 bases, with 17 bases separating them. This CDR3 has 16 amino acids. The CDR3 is CASRTGTWKNNSPLHF. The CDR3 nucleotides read TGTGCCAGCAGAACAGGGACGTGGAAGAATAATTCACCCCTCCACTTT.

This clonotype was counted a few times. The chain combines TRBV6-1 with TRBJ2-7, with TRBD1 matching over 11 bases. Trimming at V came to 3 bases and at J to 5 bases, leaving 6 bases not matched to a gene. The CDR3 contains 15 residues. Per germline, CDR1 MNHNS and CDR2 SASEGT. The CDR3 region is CASSDWTGGMDEQYF. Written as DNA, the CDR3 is TGTGCCAGCAGTGACTGGACAGGGGGCATGGACGAGCAGTACTTC.

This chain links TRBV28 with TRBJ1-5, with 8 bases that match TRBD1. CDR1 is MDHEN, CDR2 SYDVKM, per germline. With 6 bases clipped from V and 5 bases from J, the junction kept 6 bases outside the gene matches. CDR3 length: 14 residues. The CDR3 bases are TGTGCCAGCAGCCTTCACAGGGGGGATCAGCCCCAGCATTTT. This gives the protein CASSLHRGDQPQHF.

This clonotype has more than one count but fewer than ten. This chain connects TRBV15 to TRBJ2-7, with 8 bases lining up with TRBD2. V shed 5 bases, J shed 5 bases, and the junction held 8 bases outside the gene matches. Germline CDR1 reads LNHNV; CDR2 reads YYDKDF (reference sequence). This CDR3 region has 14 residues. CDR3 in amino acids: CATSVRGRFDEQYF. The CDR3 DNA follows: TGTGCCACCAGCGTCCGCGGGAGGTTTGACGAGCAGTACTTC.

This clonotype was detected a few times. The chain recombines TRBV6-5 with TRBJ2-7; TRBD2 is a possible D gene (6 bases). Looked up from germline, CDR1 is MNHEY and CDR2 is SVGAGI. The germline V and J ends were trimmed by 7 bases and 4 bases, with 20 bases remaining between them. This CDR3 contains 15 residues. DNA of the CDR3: TGTGCCAGCATCAGAGACGGGAGTATGACTTACGAGCAGTACTTC. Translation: CASIRDGSMTYEQYF.

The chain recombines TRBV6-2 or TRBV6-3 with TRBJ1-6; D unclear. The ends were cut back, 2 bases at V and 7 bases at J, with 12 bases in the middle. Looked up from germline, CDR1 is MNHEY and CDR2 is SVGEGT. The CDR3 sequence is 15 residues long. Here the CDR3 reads CASSYGQTTNSPLHF. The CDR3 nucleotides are TGTGCCAGCAGTTACGGTCAGACAACCAATTCACCCCTCCACTTT.

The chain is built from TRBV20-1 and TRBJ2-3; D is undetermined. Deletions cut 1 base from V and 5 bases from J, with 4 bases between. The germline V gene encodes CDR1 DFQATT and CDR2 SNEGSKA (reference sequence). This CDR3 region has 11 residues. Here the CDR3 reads CSARALDTQYF. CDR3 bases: TGCAGTGCTAGAGCTCTAGATACGCAGTATTTT.

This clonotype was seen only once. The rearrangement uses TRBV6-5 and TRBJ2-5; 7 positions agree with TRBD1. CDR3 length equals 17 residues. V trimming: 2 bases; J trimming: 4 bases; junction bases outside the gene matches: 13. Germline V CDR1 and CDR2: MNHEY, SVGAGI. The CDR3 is CASSYGWDRTKTETQYF. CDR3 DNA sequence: TGTGCCAGCAGTTACGGATGGGACAGAACGAAAACAGAGACCCAGTACTTC.

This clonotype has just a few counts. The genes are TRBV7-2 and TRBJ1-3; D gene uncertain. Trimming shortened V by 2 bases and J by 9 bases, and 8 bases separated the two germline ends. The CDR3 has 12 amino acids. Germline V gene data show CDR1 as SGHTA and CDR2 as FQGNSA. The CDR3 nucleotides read TGTGCCAGCAGCTTATCCCCCGGCACCATATATTTT. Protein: CASSLSPGTIYF.

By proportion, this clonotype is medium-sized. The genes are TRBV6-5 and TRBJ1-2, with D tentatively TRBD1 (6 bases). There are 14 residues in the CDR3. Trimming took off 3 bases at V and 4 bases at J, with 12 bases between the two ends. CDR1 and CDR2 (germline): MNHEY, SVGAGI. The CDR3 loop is CASSYTGRGYGYTF. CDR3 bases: TGTGCCAGCAGTTATACAGGGAGGGGCTATGGCTACACCTTC.

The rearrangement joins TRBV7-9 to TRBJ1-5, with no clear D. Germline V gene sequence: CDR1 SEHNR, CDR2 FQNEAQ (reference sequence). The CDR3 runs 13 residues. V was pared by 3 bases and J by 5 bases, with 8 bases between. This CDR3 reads CASSLAWDQPQHF. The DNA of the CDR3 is TGTGCCAGCAGCTTGGCGTGGGATCAGCCCCAGCATTTT. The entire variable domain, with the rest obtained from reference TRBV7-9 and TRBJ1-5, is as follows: DTGVSQNPRHKITKRGQNVTFRCDPISEHNRLYWYRQTLGQGPEFLTYFQNEAQLEKSRLLSDRFSAERPKGSFSTLEIQRTEQGDSAMYLCASSLAWDQPQHFGDGTRLSIL.

CDR3 residues: CASSLSQGASTDTQYF. CDR3 sequence (DNA): TGTGCCAGCAGCTTGTCCCAGGGCGCTAGCACAGATACGCAGTATTTT. The rearrangement links TRBV5-6 to TRBJ2-3; TRBD1 might be the D (5 bases). V shed 1 base and J shed 0 bases, with 12 bases lying between them. The CDR3 is 16 residues long. Per the germline V gene, CDR1 is SGHDT and CDR2 is YYEEEE.

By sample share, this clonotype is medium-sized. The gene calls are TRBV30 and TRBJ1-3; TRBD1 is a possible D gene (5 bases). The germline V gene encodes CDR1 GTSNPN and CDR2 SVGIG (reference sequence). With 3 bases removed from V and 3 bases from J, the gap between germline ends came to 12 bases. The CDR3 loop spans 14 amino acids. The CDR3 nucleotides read TGTGCCTGGAGGTCGGCAGGGCTTGGAAACACCATATATTTT. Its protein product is CAWRSAGLGNTIYF.

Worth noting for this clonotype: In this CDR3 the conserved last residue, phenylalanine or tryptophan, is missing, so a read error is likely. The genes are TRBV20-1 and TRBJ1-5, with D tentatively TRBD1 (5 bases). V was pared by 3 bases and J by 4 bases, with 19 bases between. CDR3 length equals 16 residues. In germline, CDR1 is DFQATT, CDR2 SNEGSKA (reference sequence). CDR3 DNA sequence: TGCAGTGCTAGGCGTTCGGGGCGTTCGGGGAATCAGCCCCAGCATTTA. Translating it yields CSARRSGRSGNQPQHL.

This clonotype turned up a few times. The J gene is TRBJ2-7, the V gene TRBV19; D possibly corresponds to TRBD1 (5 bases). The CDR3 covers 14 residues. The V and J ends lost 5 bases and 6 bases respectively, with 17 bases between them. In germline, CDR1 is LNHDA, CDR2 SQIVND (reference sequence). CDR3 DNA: TGTGCCAGTAGTGTTCGTGGACAATCCCTCGAGCAGTACTTC. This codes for CASSVRGQSLEQYF.

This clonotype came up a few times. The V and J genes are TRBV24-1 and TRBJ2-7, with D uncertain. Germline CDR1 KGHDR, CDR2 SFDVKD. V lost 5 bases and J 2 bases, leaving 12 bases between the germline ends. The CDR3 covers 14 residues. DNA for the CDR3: TGTGCCACCAGTGTCCTCGTAGGGACCTACGAGCAGTACTTC. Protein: CATSVLVGTYEQYF.

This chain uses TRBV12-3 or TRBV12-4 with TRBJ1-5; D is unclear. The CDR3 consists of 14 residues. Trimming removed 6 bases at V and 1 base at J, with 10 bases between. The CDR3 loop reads CASSSGRSNQPQHF. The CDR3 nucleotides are TGTGCCAGCAGCTCGGGCAGGAGCAATCAGCCCCAGCATTTT.